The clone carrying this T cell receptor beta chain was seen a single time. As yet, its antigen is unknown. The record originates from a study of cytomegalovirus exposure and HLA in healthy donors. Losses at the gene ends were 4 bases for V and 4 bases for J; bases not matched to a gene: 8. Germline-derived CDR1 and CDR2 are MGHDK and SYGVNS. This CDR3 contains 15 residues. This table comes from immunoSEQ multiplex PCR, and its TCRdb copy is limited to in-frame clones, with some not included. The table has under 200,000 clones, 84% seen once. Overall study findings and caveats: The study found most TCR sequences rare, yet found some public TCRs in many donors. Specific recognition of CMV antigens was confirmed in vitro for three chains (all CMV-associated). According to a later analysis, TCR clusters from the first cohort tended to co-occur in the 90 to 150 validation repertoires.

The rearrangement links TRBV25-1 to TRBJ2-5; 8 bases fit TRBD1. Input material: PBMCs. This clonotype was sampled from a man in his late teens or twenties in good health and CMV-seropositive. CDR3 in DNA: TGTGCCAGCAGTGGGCAGGGGGCGCCCGGAGAGACCCAGTACTTC. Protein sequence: CASSGQGAPGETQYF.